This paragraph covers one TCR beta chain sequence. This record comes from a study of T cells in Graves' hyperthyroidism and ophthalmopathy. The CDR3 consists of 17 residues. Trimming removed 1 base at V and 1 base at J, with 16 bases between. The germline gives CDR1 MGHRA, CDR2 YSYEKL. Each 10 ml fresh peripheral blood draw supplied the PBMCs. RNA transcripts were the template for amplifying TCR beta CDR3 regions. A first-round RT-PCR of the TCR CDR3 used the HTBI primer set. One entry per CDR3 protein results from TCRdb running MiXCR on the multiplex PCR reads. This table has under 300,000 distinct CDR3 sequences, less than 30% appearing once.

The genes are TRBV4-1 and TRBJ2-5; D assignment may be TRBD1 or TRBD2 (5 bases each). The specimen was blood. The TCR was taken from a man between 40 and 49 years old with Graves' hyperthyroidism that later progressed to Graves' ophthalmopathy. CDR3 nucleotide sequence: TGCGCCAGCAGCCAAGTATTGGGACCATCCCCCCAAGAGACCCAGTACTTC. Its protein product is CASSQVLGPSPQETQYF.